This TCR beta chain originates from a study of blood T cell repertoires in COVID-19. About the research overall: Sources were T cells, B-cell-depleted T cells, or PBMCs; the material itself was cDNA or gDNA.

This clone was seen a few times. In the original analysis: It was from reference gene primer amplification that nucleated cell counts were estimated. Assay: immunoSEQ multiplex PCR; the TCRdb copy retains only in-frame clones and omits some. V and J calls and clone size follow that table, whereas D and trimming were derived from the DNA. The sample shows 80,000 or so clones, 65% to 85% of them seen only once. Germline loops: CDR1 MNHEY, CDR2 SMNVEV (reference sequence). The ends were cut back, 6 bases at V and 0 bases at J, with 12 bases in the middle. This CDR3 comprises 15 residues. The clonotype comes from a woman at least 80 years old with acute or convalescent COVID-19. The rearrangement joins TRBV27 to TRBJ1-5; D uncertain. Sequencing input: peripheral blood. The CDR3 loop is CASSSLRYSNQPQHF. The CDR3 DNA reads TGTGCCAGCAGCTCCCTCCGGTATAGCAATCAGCCCCAGCATTTT.